This T cell receptor beta chain comes out of a study of T cell changes during pregnancy in multiple sclerosis. This CDR3 region has 15 residues. Germline V lookup: CDR1 SGHNT, CDR2 YYREEE (reference sequence). Trimming left V 4 bases short and J 0 bases short, with 11 bases between. Assay: immunoSEQ multiplex PCR; the TCRdb copy retains only in-frame clones and omits some. The sample yields 85,000 to 100,000 clones, around 93% seen once. This TCR derives from a female donor with multiple sclerosis, enrolled in a pregnancy study. The chain employs TRBV5-4 and TRBJ2-4, with TRBD1 as a possible D gene (7 bases). The sequences come from peripheral blood, collected before pregnancy. CDR3 nucleotide sequence: TGTGCCAGCAGCATCAGGGGGGTAGCCAAAAACATTCAGTACTTC. As protein: CASSIRGVAKNIQYF.